These T cell receptor beta chains were read from a single sample in a study of blood T cell repertoires in COVID-19. Data came from immunoSEQ multiplex PCR; TCRdb stores just in-frame clones and leaves some out. Of 250,000 or so clones in the sample, approximately 90% were seen once. The sequencing input was PBMCs or T cells enriched from blood (not recorded which). These receptors all stem from a man aged 40-50 years who had been exposed to COVID-19. The CDR3 runs from the conserved cysteine through the conserved F or W. The D gene is left open where the match is weak. Clone size appears in some rows only: once, few, many, or a class for an expanded clone.

J: TRBJ2-1
D: NA
V: TRBV4-3
size: NA
CDR3: CASSPLAESSYNEQFF
DNA: TGCGCCAGCAGCCCCCTGGCGGAGAGCTCCTACAATGAGCAGTTCTTC

J: TRBJ2-1
D: TRBD2
V: TRBV7-3
size: NA
CDR3: CASSSGLAGLNEQFF
DNA: TGTGCCAGCAGCTCGGGACTAGCGGGACTCAATGAGCAGTTCTTC

J: TRBJ1-5
D: NA
V: TRBV4-1
size: NA
CDR3: CASSQTPGLGNQPQHF
DNA: TGCGCCAGCAGCCAGACCCCGGGGTTAGGCAATCAGCCCCAGCATTTT

J: TRBJ2-6
D: TRBD1
V: TRBV10-2
size: NA
CDR3: CASRAGTGFGANVLTF
DNA: TGCGCCAGCAGGGCCGGGACAGGCTTTGGGGCCAACGTCCTGACTTTC

J: TRBJ2-3
D: NA
V: TRBV20-1
size: NA
CDR3: CSASLRSTDTQYF
DNA: TGCAGTGCTAGTTTGCGGAGCACAGATACGCAGTATTTT

J: TRBJ2-5
D: NA
V: TRBV14
size: NA
CDR3: CASSQVVGIGETQYF
DNA: TGTGCCAGCAGCCAAGTGGTCGGGATTGGGGAGACCCAGTACTTC

J: TRBJ2-2
D: NA
V: TRBV12-2
size: NA
CDR3: CASPDIGTGGIPNTGELFF
DNA: TGTGCAAGTCCCGACATAGGGACAGGGGGCATTCCGAACACCGGGGAGCTGTTTTTT

J: TRBJ1-2
D: NA
V: TRBV15
size: NA
CDR3: CATSMSRNYGYTF
DNA: TGTGCCACCAGCATGAGTCGGAACTATGGCTACACCTTC

J: TRBJ2-5
D: TRBD1
V: TRBV12-3/TRBV12-4
size: NA
CDR3: CASRTGGGETQYF
DNA: TGTGCCAGCAGAACAGGGGGTGGAGAGACCCAGTACTTC

J: TRBJ2-2
D: NA
V: TRBV5-4
size: NA
CDR3: CASSLVPSLNTGELFF
DNA: TGTGCCAGCAGCTTGGTTCCGTCCTTGAACACCGGGGAGCTGTTTTTT

J: TRBJ2-7
D: NA
V: TRBV12-3/TRBV12-4
size: NA
CDR3: CASRPVGSYEQYF
DNA: TGTGCCAGCAGGCCGGTTGGCTCCTACGAGCAGTACTTC

J: TRBJ2-2
D: TRBD2
V: TRBV5-1
size: NA
CDR3: CASSLAPGGRDTGELFF
DNA: TGCGCCAGCAGCCTCGCCCCGGGGGGTCGGGACACCGGGGAGCTGTTTTTT

J: TRBJ2-1
D: TRBD2
V: TRBV28
size: NA
CDR3: CASGLAGGLQNEQFF
DNA: TGTGCCAGCGGTTTAGCGGGAGGACTCCAAAATGAGCAGTTCTTC

J: TRBJ2-2
D: TRBD2
V: TRBV7-7
size: NA
CDR3: CATKPVGGTHLNTGELFF
DNA: TGTGCCACCAAGCCAGTGGGGGGGACTCATCTAAACACCGGGGAGCTGTTTTTT

J: TRBJ2-7
D: TRBD2
V: TRBV28
size: NA
CDR3: CASTKRGGISYEQYF
DNA: TGTGCCAGCACCAAACGGGGGGGGATCTCCTACGAGCAGTACTTC

J: TRBJ2-1
D: NA
V: TRBV27
size: NA
CDR3: CASSLYGSPYNEQFF
DNA: TGTGCCAGCAGTTTATACGGGAGTCCCTACAATGAGCAGTTCTTC

J: TRBJ2-1
D: NA
V: TRBV5-4
size: NA
CDR3: CASAVDNEQFF
DNA: TGTGCCAGCGCGGTTGACAATGAGCAGTTCTTC

J: TRBJ1-5
D: NA
V: TRBV28
size: NA
CDR3: CASRPSFRGNQPQHF
DNA: TGTGCCAGCAGACCCTCGTTCCGGGGCAATCAGCCCCAGCATTTT

J: TRBJ1-3
D: NA
V: TRBV19
size: NA
CDR3: CASNRGSGNTIYF
DNA: TGTGCCAGTAATCGGGGTTCTGGAAACACCATATATTTT

J: TRBJ1-2
D: TRBD1
V: TRBV6-5
size: NA
CDR3: CASSYQTGGVDYGYTF
DNA: TGTGCCAGCAGTTACCAAACAGGGGGCGTTGACTATGGCTACACCTTC

J: TRBJ2-5
D: TRBD1
V: TRBV6-5
size: NA
CDR3: CASRATGQETQYF
DNA: TGTGCCAGCAGGGCGACAGGGCAAGAGACCCAGTACTTC

J: TRBJ2-7
D: TRBD1
V: TRBV30
size: once
CDR3: CAWSGGTVVYEQYF
DNA: TGTGCCTGGAGTGGAGGGACAGTAGTCTACGAGCAGTACTTC

J: TRBJ2-7
D: TRBD2
V: TRBV2
size: once
CDR3: CASLQTSGEYEQYF
DNA: TGTGCCAGCCTACAGACTAGCGGGGAATACGAGCAGTACTTC

J: TRBJ1-2
D: NA
V: TRBV30
size: NA
CDR3: CAWSVPGTPRDYGYTF
DNA: TGTGCCTGGAGTGTCCCCGGGACTCCCAGGGACTATGGCTACACCTTC

J: TRBJ2-5
D: NA
V: TRBV4-2
size: NA
CDR3: CASSQDGRLGETQYF
DNA: TGTGCCAGCAGCCAAGACGGCAGGTTGGGAGAGACCCAGTACTTC

J: TRBJ2-7
D: TRBD1
V: TRBV7-2
size: NA
CDR3: CASSTWDRGAPYEQYF
DNA: TGTGCCAGCAGCACCTGGGACAGGGGGGCTCCCTACGAGCAGTACTTC

J: TRBJ1-2
D: NA
V: TRBV30
size: NA
CDR3: CAWSTPGGYTF
DNA: TGTGCCTGGAGTACCCCGGGGGGCTACACCTTC